This T cell receptor beta chain was sequenced for a study of blood T cell repertoires in COVID-19. As for the study in general: Acute and convalescent COVID-19 samples came from the United States, Italy and Spain. Sample material is recorded as cDNA or gDNA derived from T cells, B-cell-depleted T cells, or PBMCs.

The CDR3 has 18 residues. Germline V CDR1 and CDR2: MDHEN, SYDVKM. The ends were cut back, 6 bases at V and 0 bases at J, with 18 bases in the middle. Original handling: For nucleated cells, counts were estimated from reference gene primer amplification. The protocol was immunoSEQ multiplex PCR, while the TCRdb copy is restricted to in-frame clones and leaves out a portion. That table furnishes V, J and clone size, whereas the DNA furnished D and trimming. The table lists about 110,000 clones, 87% of them singletons, with around 4.4% in the top ten. The rearrangement uses TRBV28 and TRBJ1-6; perhaps TRBD1 as D (6 bases). Sequencing used peripheral blood. This receptor was taken from a human donor in a cohort sampled during active COVID-19. The CDR3 sequence is CASRTQTGLSSYNSPLHF. The CDR3 DNA sequence: TGTGCCAGCAGGACCCAGACAGGACTTAGCTCCTATAATTCACCCCTCCACTTT.